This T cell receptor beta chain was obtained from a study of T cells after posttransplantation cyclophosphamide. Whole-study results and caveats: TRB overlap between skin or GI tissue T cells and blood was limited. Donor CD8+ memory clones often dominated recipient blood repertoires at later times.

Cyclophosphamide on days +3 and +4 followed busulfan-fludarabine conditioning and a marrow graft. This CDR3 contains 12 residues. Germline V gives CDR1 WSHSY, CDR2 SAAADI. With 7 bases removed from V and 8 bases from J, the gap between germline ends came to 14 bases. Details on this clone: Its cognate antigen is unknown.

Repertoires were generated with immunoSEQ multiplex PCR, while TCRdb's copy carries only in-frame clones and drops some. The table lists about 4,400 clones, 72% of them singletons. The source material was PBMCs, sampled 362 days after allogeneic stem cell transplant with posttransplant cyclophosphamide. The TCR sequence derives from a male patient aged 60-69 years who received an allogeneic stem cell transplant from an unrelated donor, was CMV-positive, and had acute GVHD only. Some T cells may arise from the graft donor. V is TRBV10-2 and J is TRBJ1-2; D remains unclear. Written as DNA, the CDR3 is TGCGCCAGCACCAAACCGGGAGCGGGCTACACCTTC. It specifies CASTKPGAGYTF.